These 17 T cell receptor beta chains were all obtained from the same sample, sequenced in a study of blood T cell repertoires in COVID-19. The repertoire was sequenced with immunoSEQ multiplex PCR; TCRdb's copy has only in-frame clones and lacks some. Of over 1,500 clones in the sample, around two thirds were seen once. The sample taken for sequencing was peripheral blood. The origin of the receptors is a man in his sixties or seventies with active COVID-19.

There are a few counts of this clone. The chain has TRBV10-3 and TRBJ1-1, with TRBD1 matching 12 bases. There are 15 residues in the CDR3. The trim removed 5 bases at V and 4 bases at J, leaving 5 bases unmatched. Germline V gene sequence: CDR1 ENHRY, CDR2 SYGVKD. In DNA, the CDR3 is TGTGCCATCAGTTTTCCGGGACAGGGGGCCACTGAAGCTTTCTTT. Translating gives CAISFPGQGATEAFF.

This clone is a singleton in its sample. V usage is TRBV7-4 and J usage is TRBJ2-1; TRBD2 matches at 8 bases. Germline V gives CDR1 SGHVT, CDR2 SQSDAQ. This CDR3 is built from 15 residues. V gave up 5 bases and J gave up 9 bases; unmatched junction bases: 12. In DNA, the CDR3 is TGTGCCAGCAGCCTTTATCGGGGGGGATTTGGTGAGCAGTTCTTC. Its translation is CASSLYRGGFGEQFF.

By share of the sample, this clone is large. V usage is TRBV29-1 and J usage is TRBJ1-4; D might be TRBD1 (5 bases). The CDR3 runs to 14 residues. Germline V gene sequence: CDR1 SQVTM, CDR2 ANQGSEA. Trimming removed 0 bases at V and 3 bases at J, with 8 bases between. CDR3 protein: CSVEDPGANEKLFF. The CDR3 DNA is TGCAGCGTTGAAGATCCGGGGGCTAATGAAAAACTGTTTTTT.

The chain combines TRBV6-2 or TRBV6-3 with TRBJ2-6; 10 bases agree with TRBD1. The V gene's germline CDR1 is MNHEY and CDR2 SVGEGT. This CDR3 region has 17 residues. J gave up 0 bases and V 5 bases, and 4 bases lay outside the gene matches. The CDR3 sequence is CASSPGTGASGANVLTF. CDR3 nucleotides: TGTGCCAGCAGTCCCGGGACAGGGGCCTCTGGGGCCAACGTCCTGACTTTC.

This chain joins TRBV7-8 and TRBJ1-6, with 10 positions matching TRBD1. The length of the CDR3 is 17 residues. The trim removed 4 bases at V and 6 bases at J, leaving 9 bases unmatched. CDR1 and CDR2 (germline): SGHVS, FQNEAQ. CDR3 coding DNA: TGTGCCAGCAGCTCTAGAGGGGGACAGGGGAGTAATTCACCCCTCCACTTT. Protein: CASSSRGGQGSNSPLHF.

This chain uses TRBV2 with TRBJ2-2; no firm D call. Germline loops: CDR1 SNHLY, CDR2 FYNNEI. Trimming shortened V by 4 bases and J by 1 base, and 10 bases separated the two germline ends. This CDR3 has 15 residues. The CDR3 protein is CASSVFGENTGELFF. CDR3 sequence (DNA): TGTGCCAGCAGTGTTTTTGGAGAGAACACCGGGGAGCTGTTTTTT.

The CDR3 sequence is CASLTQGDEKLFF. DNA of the CDR3: TGTGCCAGCCTCACGCAGGGGGATGAAAAACTGTTTTTT. This chain joins TRBV25-1 and TRBJ1-4; 7 bases fit TRBD1. The CDR3 consists of 13 residues. Per the germline V gene, CDR1 is MGHDK and CDR2 is SYGVNS. V shed 8 bases, J shed 6 bases, and the junction held 6 bases outside the gene matches.

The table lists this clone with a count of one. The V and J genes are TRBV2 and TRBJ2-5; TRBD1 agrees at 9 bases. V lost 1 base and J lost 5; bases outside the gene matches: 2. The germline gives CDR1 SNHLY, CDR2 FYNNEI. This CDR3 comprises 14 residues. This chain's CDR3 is CASSEDRGQETQYF. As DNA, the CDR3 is TGTGCCAGCAGTGAAGACAGGGGGCAGGAGACCCAGTACTTC.

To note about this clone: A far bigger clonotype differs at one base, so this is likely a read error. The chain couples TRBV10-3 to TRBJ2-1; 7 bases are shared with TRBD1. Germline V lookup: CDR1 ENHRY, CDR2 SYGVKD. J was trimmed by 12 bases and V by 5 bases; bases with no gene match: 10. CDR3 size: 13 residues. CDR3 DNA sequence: TGTGCCATCAGTAGCGAGGGGGCCGTTGGGCAGTTCTTC. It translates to CAISSEGAVGQFF.

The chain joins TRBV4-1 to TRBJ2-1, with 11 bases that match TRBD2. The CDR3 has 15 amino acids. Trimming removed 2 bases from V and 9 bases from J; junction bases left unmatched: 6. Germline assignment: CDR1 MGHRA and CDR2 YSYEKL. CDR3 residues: CASSQRLAGGFEQFF. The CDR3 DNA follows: TGCGCCAGCAGCCAAAGGCTAGCGGGGGGTTTTGAGCAGTTCTTC.

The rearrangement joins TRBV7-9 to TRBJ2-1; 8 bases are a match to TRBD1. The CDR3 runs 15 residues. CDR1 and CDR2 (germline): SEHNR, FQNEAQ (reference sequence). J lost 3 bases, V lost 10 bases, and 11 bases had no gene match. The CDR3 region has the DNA TGTGCCACCCGTGCCCGACAGGGGAACTACAATGAGCAGTTCTTC. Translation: CATRARQGNYNEQFF.

The CDR3 is CASSPKGQGFDQPQHF. DNA of the CDR3: TGTGCCAGCAGCCCTAAGGGACAGGGGTTCGATCAGCCCCAGCATTTT. This sequence joins TRBV7-9 and TRBJ1-5, with TRBD1 identical over 10 bases. Per the germline V gene, CDR1 is SEHNR and CDR2 is FQNEAQ (reference sequence). This CDR3 is built from 16 residues. The ends lost 5 bases at V and 5 bases at J; junction bases unmatched: 9.

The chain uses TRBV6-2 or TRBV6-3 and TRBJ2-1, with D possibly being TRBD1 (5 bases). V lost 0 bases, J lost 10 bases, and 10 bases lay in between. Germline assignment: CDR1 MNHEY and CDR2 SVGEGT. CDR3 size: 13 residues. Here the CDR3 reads CASSYSWTQEQFF. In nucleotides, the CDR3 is TGTGCCAGCAGTTACTCCTGGACACAGGAGCAGTTCTTC.

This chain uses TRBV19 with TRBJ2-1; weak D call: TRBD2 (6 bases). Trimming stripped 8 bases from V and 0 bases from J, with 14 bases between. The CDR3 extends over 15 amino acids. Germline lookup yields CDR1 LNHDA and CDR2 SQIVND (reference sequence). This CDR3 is CASAAGGTSYNEQFF. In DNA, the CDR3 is TGTGCCAGTGCGGCTGGCGGGACCTCCTACAATGAGCAGTTCTTC.

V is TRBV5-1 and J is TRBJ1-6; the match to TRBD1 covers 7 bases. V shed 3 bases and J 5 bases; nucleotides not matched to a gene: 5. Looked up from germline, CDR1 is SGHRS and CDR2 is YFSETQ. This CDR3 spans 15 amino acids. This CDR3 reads CASSYETGHNSPLHF. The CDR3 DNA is TGCGCCAGCAGCTACGAGACAGGGCATAATTCACCCCTCCACTTT.

The DNA for the CDR3 is TGTGCCAGCAGCTTAGCGGGGCAGGGCGGAACCGGGGAGCTGTTTTTT. Its protein product is CASSLAGQGGTGELFF. This chain uses TRBV7-8 with TRBJ2-2; possible D gene TRBD1, 5 bases. Between the trimmed V and J ends, which lost 0 bases and 5 bases, there was a span of 13 bases. This CDR3 region has 16 residues. From germline, CDR1 is SGHVS and CDR2 FQNEAQ.

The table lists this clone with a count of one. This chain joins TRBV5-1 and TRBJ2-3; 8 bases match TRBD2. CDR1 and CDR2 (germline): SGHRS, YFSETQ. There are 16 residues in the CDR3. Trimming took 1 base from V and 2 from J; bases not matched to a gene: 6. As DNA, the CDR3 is TGCGCCAGCAGCTTGTTTACTAGCGGTTCCACAGATACGCAGTATTTT. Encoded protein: CASSLFTSGSTDTQYF.